This TCR beta chain derives from a study of Ad26.COV2.S vaccination and SARS-CoV-2 variants. Study background: A participant enrolled in the COV1001 Ad26.COV2.S trial arm provided the sample.

Noted treatment: about 20 received Ad26.COV2.S at low or high dose, single or two shots; five or six received placebo; per-sample allocation not given. Each sample was drawn 63 days after the first injection (of vaccine or placebo). An adult donor aged 18-55 years was enrolled in Boston. Built on an Ad26 vector, the vaccine expressed Wuhan-strain SARS-CoV-2 spike. Worth noting for this clone: The junction does not match germline at one end; this may be a read error.

The CDR3 totals 9 residues. Germline-derived CDR1 and CDR2 are SGHVS and FQNEAQ. Sequencing used immunoSEQ multiplex PCR; TCRdb keeps in-frame clones, though not all of them. The data show just under 250,000 clones, 70% to 90% seen once. This TCR came from a person between 18 and 65 years old who received the Ad26.COV2.S COVID-19 vaccine or a placebo. The rearrangement joins TRBV7-8 to TRBJ1-2; D gene uncertain. Sequences were derived from peripheral blood, sampled in a trial of Ad26.COV2.S vaccine versus placebo. CDR3 coding DNA: TGCCCCAAGGGTTCAAACTGCACCTTC. Residues: CPKGSNCTF. Complete variable domain (other parts from reference TRBV7-8 and TRBJ1-2): GAGVSQSPRYKVAKRGQDVALRCDPISGHVSLFWYQQALGQGPEFLTYFQNEAQLDKSGLPSDRFFAERPEGSVSTLKIQRTQQEDSAVYLCPKGSNCTFGSGTRLTVV.